This TCR beta chain appears in the sequencing data of a study of cytomegalovirus exposure and HLA in healthy donors. Whole-study findings and limits: Cytomegalovirus status was reportedly diagnosed by the classifier with high specificity and sensitivity. Association of a missense DCLRE1C variant with TCR beta V- and J-gene trimming was reported in a later analysis. Several top significant clusters appeared, in a later analysis, to be linked to common viral pathogens. CMV serostatus alone was available as immune exposure information.

V lost 3 bases and J lost 3; bases outside the gene matches: 4. The CDR3 runs 14 residues. Germline-derived CDR1 and CDR2 are MDHEN and SYDVKM. Of note for this clone: The antigen remains undetermined.

13 Jbeta primers and 60 Vbeta primers were used for the PCR. Assay used: immunoSEQ multiplex PCR; TCRdb lists only in-frame clones, some missing. The table shows approximately 190,000 clones, with about four fifths occurring only once. Sequencing was performed on PBMCs. This TCR was sampled from a woman aged 25 to 45 in good health and CMV-seropositive. V usage is TRBV28 and J usage is TRBJ1-2; 7 positions match TRBD1. The CDR3 region is CASSFRGQYYGYTF. The CDR3 DNA reads as TGTGCCAGCAGTTTTAGGGGACAGTACTATGGCTACACCTTC.